Presented here are 13 T cell receptor beta chains from one specimen sequenced in a study of T cells in localized non-small cell lung cancer. TCRdb's table, derived via immunoSEQ multiplex PCR, lists solely in-frame clones and lacks some. The sample records roughly 70,000 clones, 85% to 90% being singletons. Sequenced material: peripheral blood, taken before any cancer treatment. The receptors here all came from an older male donor with stage III squamous cell lung carcinoma.

The chain links TRBV5-6 to TRBJ2-7; 10 bases line up with TRBD2. CDR3 length: 15 amino acids. Germline assignment: CDR1 SGHDT and CDR2 YYEEEE. V gave up 2 bases and J gave up 2 bases; unmatched junction bases: 4. DNA for the CDR3: TGTGCCAGCAGCTTTCCCAGCGGGGGGGCCTACGAGCAGTACGTC. Amino acid sequence: CASSFPSGGAYEQYV.

This chain joins TRBV5-1 and TRBJ1-2; tentative D call: TRBD1 (6 bases). The CDR3 spans 18 residues. The ends were cut back, 0 bases at V and 4 bases at J, with 22 bases in the middle. Germline CDR1 is SGHRS and CDR2 is YFSETQ. The CDR3 spells CASSLDGTAWGLSYGYTF. CDR3 DNA: TGCGCCAGCAGCTTGGATGGGACTGCCTGGGGGCTAAGCTATGGCTACACCTTC. The whole variable domain, remainder taken from reference TRBV5-1 and TRBJ1-2, is KAGVTQTPRYLIKTRGQQVTLSCSPISGHRSVSWYQQTPGQGLQFLFEYFSETQRNKGNFPGRFSGRQFSNSRSEMNVSTLELGDSALYLCASSLDGTAWGLSYGYTFGSGTRLTVV.

The chain recombines TRBV5-4 with TRBJ1-1; 7 nucleotides align to TRBD1. With V trimmed by 4 bases and J by 0 bases, 6 bases remained unmatched. There are 15 residues in the CDR3. Germline loops: CDR1 SGHNT, CDR2 YYREEE (reference sequence). The DNA of the CDR3 is TGTGCCAGCAGCCAGGGACAGCAAATGAACACTGAAGCTTTCTTT. Its protein product is CASSQGQQMNTEAFF.

The chain recombines TRBV5-1 with TRBJ2-1, with 8 bases identical to TRBD1. After removal of 0 bases from V and 5 bases from J, the junction contained 4 bases not matched to a gene. CDR1 and CDR2 from the germline V gene are SGHRS and YFSETQ. The CDR3 is 15 amino acids. The CDR3 region is CASSLVAGGNNEQFF. CDR3 in DNA: TGCGCCAGCAGCTTGGTAGCAGGGGGCAACAATGAGCAGTTCTTC.

The chain carries TRBV5-8 and TRBJ1-1; possible D gene TRBD1, 5 bases. Germline assignment: CDR1 SGHTS and CDR2 YDEGEE. The CDR3 has 16 amino acids. V lost 2 bases to trimming and J lost 1 base, with 15 bases between them. CDR3 region: CASSLGRAPGNTEAFF. For the CDR3, the DNA is TGTGCCAGCAGCTTAGGCAGGGCCCCCGGGAACACTGAAGCTTTCTTT.

This CDR3 is CASSSTGGAVGYTF. In DNA form, the CDR3 reads TGTGCCAGCAGTTCCACAGGGGGCGCGGTTGGCTACACCTTC. The V call is TRBV2, the J call TRBJ1-2; 9 positions match TRBD1. V was clipped by 5 bases and J by 7 bases; unmatched bases: 8. This CDR3 region has 14 residues. Germline-derived CDR1 and CDR2 are SNHLY and FYNNEI.

This rearrangement joins TRBV19 to TRBJ1-1; D is unresolved. Per germline, CDR1 LNHDA and CDR2 SQIVND (reference sequence). This CDR3 is built from 13 residues. Trimming shortened V by 3 bases and J by 2 bases, and 7 bases separated the two germline ends. The CDR3 bases are TGTGCCAGTAGTATCAACACCAACACTGAAGCTTTCTTT. Encoded protein: CASSINTNTEAFF.

This chain uses TRBV10-1 with TRBJ2-2; no definite D call. This CDR3 comprises 18 residues. Germline values: CDR1 WNHNN, CDR2 SYGVQD (reference sequence). Trimming removed 3 bases at V and 1 base at J, with 18 bases between. Here the CDR3 reads CASSDPGQANQNTGELFF. DNA for the CDR3: TGCGCCAGCAGTGACCCAGGCCAAGCAAACCAGAACACCGGGGAGCTGTTTTTT.

The CDR3 nucleotides read TGTGCCAGCAGCTTCCGTGTCAATCAGCCCCAGCATTTT. Translating it yields CASSFRVNQPQHF. The genes are TRBV7-2 and TRBJ1-5; D unclear. CDR1 is SGHTA, CDR2 FQGNSA, per germline. This CDR3 is built from 13 residues. Trimming took 3 bases from V and 3 from J, leaving 6 bases between them.

The chain links TRBV19 to TRBJ2-5; 8 bases match TRBD2. J was trimmed by 4 bases and V by 0 bases; bases with no gene match: 4. CDR3 length equals 15 residues. Germline CDR1 reads LNHDA; CDR2 reads SQIVND (reference sequence). CDR3 in amino acids: CASSIDGGAGETQYF. The CDR3 bases are TGTGCCAGTAGTATAGACGGGGGGGCGGGAGAGACCCAGTACTTC.

CDR3 residues: CASSLSGQGTDTQYF. The CDR3 DNA is TGCGCCAGCAGCTTGAGCGGACAGGGGACAGATACGCAGTATTTT. The J gene is TRBJ2-3, the V gene TRBV5-1, with 9 nucleotides matching TRBD1. J was trimmed by 3 bases and V by 1 base; bases with no gene match: 3. This CDR3 has 15 amino acids. Germline V gene data show CDR1 as SGHRS and CDR2 as YFSETQ.

This clone showed up just a few times. This chain joins TRBV2 and TRBJ1-6; D is ambiguous. This CDR3 comprises 13 residues. The V end lost 7 bases, the J end lost 7 bases, and 11 bases lay between the germline ends. CDR1 is SNHLY, CDR2 FYNNEI, per germline. CDR3 nucleotides: TGTGCCAGCAACAGCGGTCGAAATTCACCCCTCCACTTT. Its protein is CASNSGRNSPLHF.

This clone occurred a few times. The chain links TRBV5-5 to TRBJ1-2, with D hard to call. Germline V gene lookup returns CDR1 SGHKS and CDR2 YYEKEE (reference sequence). The CDR3 covers 14 residues. The V and J ends lost 1 base and 7 bases respectively, with 14 bases between them. The CDR3 DNA reads as TGTGCCAGCAGCTTGCAGCCCGGGTTCTCTGGCTACACCTTC. This translates into CASSLQPGFSGYTF. The full variable domain, completed using reference TRBV5-5 and TRBJ1-2, is DAGVTQSPTHLIKTRGQQVTLRCSPISGHKSVSWYQQVLGQGPQFIFQYYEKEERGRGNFPDRFSARQFPNYSSELNVNALLLGDSALYLCASSLQPGFSGYTFGSGTRLTVV.